Listed here is a single T cell receptor (beta chain). Antigen: not known. Primed by a sample-barcoded 5' primer and a J-beta primer mix, a second PCR proceeded for 7 to 11 cycles. TCRdb reprocessed the 5' RACE reads with MiXCR, giving one entry per CDR3 protein. The repertoire consists of about 670,000 distinct CDR3 sequences, with about 43% occurring once and the leading ten covering 25% to 35%. Caucasian individuals from Russia who were healthy and aged roughly 6 to 95 acted as donors. From germline, CDR1 is MNHEY and CDR2 SVGEGT. CDR3 length: 15 residues. V dropped 8 bases and J dropped 7 bases, with 21 bases sitting between them. The data originate from a study of blood T cells in healthy people across ages. Overall study findings and caveats: Reliance upon unsorted PBMCs precluded definitive naive versus antigen-experienced comparison.

What was sequenced was blood. The chain recombines TRBV6-2 or TRBV6-3 with TRBJ2-1; no clear D. The sequence was collected from a man older than 75 in good health. The CDR3 DNA sequence: TGTGCCAGCCTCCAACAGCCTCGGGTTGGGAATGAGCAGTTCTTC. Its translation is CASLQQPRVGNEQFF.